This TCR beta chain was documented in a study of T cells expressing NK-cell markers. CDR3 size: 14 residues. cDNA encoding TCR beta was synthesized via 5'RACE template switching incorporating UMIs. For each CDR3 protein, TCRdb gives one entry from its re-call of the 5' RACE reads, without DNA. This sample's clone table lists some 440,000 distinct CDR3 sequences. This chain uses TRBV12-3 or TRBV12-4 with TRBJ1-4. The sequenced material came from blood T cells: a sorted CD56 or NKG2C T cell subset, CD4+ or CD8+ T cells, or bulk PBMC T cells (not recorded which). This sequence originates from a woman aged 45-60 years in good health. The CDR3 spells CASSPFNTNEKLFF.